The clone carrying this TCR beta chain was observed many times. With 2 bases clipped from V and 12 bases from J, the junction kept 4 bases outside the gene matches. Germline CDR1 is SGHTA and CDR2 is FQGNSA. CDR3 length equals 13 residues. TCRdb called the 5' RACE reads again in MiXCR, with one record for every CDR3 protein. The sample has some 350,000 distinct CDR3 sequences, roughly 10% seen once. The entry originates in a study of T cells after yellow fever vaccination. The sequence was collected from a man aged 18 to 30 who received the YFV17D yellow fever vaccine. This chain uses TRBV7-2 with TRBJ2-1; 10 nucleotides line up with TRBD2. Material: PBMCs, obtained on the day of the first yellow fever vaccination. CDR3 sequence reads: CASSLTSGDRQFF. In nucleotides, the CDR3 is TGTGCCAGCAGCTTAACTAGCGGGGATAGGCAGTTCTTC.